This T cell receptor beta chain was sequenced in a study of blood T cell repertoires in COVID-19. Whole-study context: From the United States, Italy and Spain came samples of acute and convalescent COVID-19. PBMCs, B-cell-depleted T cells, or T cells provided the cDNA or gDNA that made up the material.

CDR3 size: 15 residues. The V gene's germline CDR1 is MNHEY and CDR2 SVGAGI. With 5 bases removed from V and 4 bases from J, the gap between germline ends came to 17 bases. Authors' processing steps: Scientists estimated how many nucleated cells there were by amplifying reference gene primers. Here immunoSEQ multiplex PCR was the method, and the copy in TCRdb shows in-frame clones only, minus some. V, J and clone size were drawn from that table, and D and trimming were deduced from the DNA. The sample has 230,000 or so clones; more than 85% are singletons. The sequenced material came from peripheral blood. The chain couples TRBV6-5 to TRBJ1-1, with D maybe TRBD1 (6 bases). The receptor comes from a man in his forties with active or convalescent COVID-19. For the CDR3, the DNA is TGTGCCAGCAGTAAACTTCAGGGGTCGGGCACTGAAGCTTTCTTT. It codes for CASSKLQGSGTEAFF.